These 18 T cell receptor beta chains originate from one sample sequenced in a study of blood T cell repertoires in COVID-19. Measured with immunoSEQ multiplex PCR; TCRdb has only the in-frame clones, and not every one. The data show some 100,000 clones, around 88% seen once. Source material: peripheral blood. These TCRs come from a woman aged 65 to 85 with acute or convalescent COVID-19.

The rearrangement links TRBV6-1 to TRBJ2-3, with 11 bases fitting TRBD2. The CDR3 spans 14 residues. Germline trimming cut 7 bases from V and 7 bases from J; bases unmatched to any gene: 7. The germline CDR1 and CDR2 sequences are MNHNS and SASEGT. CDR3 loop: CASTVSGGAYTQYF. DNA for the CDR3: TGTGCCAGCACCGTTAGCGGGGGGGCTTATACGCAGTATTTT.

V is TRBV27 and J is TRBJ1-5, with no clear D. Germline CDR1 reads MNHEY; CDR2 reads SMNVEV (reference sequence). The CDR3 is made up of 17 amino acids. Trimming removed 2 bases at V and 4 bases at J, with 18 bases between. The CDR3 DNA reads TGTGCCAGCAGTTTAACCCTTGTCGGGTTGGGTAATCAGCCCCAGCATTTT. It translates to CASSLTLVGLGNQPQHF.

V gene TRBV14 combines with J gene TRBJ2-3, with 9 nucleotides matching TRBD2. Germline values: CDR1 SGHDN, CDR2 FVKESK. Losses at the gene ends were 3 bases for V and 1 base for J; bases not matched to a gene: 8. The length of the CDR3 is 17 residues. The CDR3 is CASSHVRAGGGTDTQYF. CDR3 nucleotide sequence: TGTGCCAGCAGCCATGTTAGAGCGGGAGGTGGCACAGATACGCAGTATTTT.

This clone was seen a single time. This chain joins TRBV11-1 and TRBJ2-3, with 12 bases matching TRBD2. CDR1 is SGHAT and CDR2 is FQDESV in the germline V gene (reference sequence). This CDR3 has 15 amino acids. The V segment lost 5 bases and the J segment 5 bases; nucleotides outside the gene matches: 5. In DNA form, the CDR3 reads TGTGCCAGCAGCCCCGGACTAGCGGGAAGAGATACGCAGTATTTT. Its translation: CASSPGLAGRDTQYF.

The gene calls are TRBV7-9 and TRBJ2-1, with 11 nucleotides matching TRBD1. Germline V gene lookup returns CDR1 SEHNR and CDR2 FQNEAQ (reference sequence). V shed 5 bases and J 7 bases; nucleotides not matched to a gene: 7. This CDR3 contains 15 residues. The CDR3 nucleotides are TGTGCCAGCAGCCTCGGACAGGGGGCGCTTAATGAGCAGTTCTTC. Translation gives CASSLGQGALNEQFF.

This chain connects TRBV27 to TRBJ2-1, with a possible D match to TRBD2 (6 bases). The germline V gene encodes CDR1 MNHEY and CDR2 SMNVEV (reference sequence). This CDR3 region has 16 residues. V lost 3 bases and J lost 0, with 12 bases in between. CDR3 residues: CASSFLAISSYNEQFF. The CDR3 DNA reads TGTGCCAGCAGTTTTCTAGCGATTAGCTCCTACAATGAGCAGTTCTTC.

This chain connects TRBV27 to TRBJ1-6; 9 bases match TRBD1. Germline-derived CDR1 and CDR2 are MNHEY and SMNVEV (reference sequence). This CDR3 is 14 amino acids long. V lost 5 bases, J lost 8 bases, and 4 bases stayed unmatched. DNA of the CDR3: TGTGCCAGCAGTCCATGGACAGGGGATTCACCCCTCCACTTT. It yields the protein CASSPWTGDSPLHF.

The rearrangement uses TRBV15 and TRBJ1-1; 9 bases line up with TRBD1. The CDR3 is 14 amino acids. Trimming took 2 bases from V and 6 from J; bases not matched to a gene: 4. The germline gives CDR1 LNHNV, CDR2 YYDKDF (reference sequence). CDR3 sequence: CATSRPQGAAEAFF. CDR3 DNA sequence: TGTGCCACCAGCAGACCACAGGGGGCGGCTGAAGCTTTCTTT.

The chain links TRBV15 to TRBJ2-1; 13 nucleotides match TRBD2. Germline values: CDR1 LNHNV, CDR2 YYDKDF (reference sequence). The trim removed 3 bases at V and 0 bases at J, leaving 17 bases unmatched. The CDR3 spans 22 residues. The CDR3, as DNA: TGTGCCACCAGCAGGAATGCGGGCGGGGGACTAGCGGGACAAAGCTCCTACAATGAGCAGTTCTTC. Translated, it gives CATSRNAGGGLAGQSSYNEQFF. Filled out from reference TRBV15 and TRBJ2-1, the complete variable domain reads DAMVIQNPRYQVTQFGKPVTLSCSQTLNHNVMYWYQQKSSQAPKLLFHYYDKDFNNEADTPDNFQSRRPNTSFCFLDIRSPGLGDTAMYLCATSRNAGGGLAGQSSYNEQFFGPGTRLTVL.

This chain connects TRBV9 to TRBJ1-1; D might be TRBD1 (5 bases). Germline CDR1 SGDLS, CDR2 YYNGEE. CDR3 length equals 16 residues. Trimming removed 3 bases at V and 0 bases at J, with 15 bases between. The CDR3 DNA follows: TGTGCCAGCAGCGACCGGGACTACCAAATGAACACTGAAGCTTTCTTT. Its translation is CASSDRDYQMNTEAFF.

This rearrangement joins TRBV5-1 to TRBJ2-5; D may be TRBD2 (7 bases). Germline CDR1 and CDR2: SGHRS and YFSETQ. Trimming stripped 4 bases from V and 5 bases from J, with 12 bases between. This CDR3 has 13 residues. CDR3 DNA: TGCGCCAGCAGCGCCGGGGGGCCCGAGACCCAGTACTTC. Amino acid sequence: CASSAGGPETQYF.

The chain carries TRBV6-5 and TRBJ1-4; TRBD1 might be the D (5 bases). Germline loops: CDR1 MNHEY, CDR2 SVGAGI. There are 14 residues in the CDR3. V lost 7 bases, J lost 5 bases, and 14 bases lay in between. The CDR3: CASISGYINEKLFF. In DNA, the CDR3 is TGTGCCAGCATTTCAGGGTACATAAATGAAAAACTGTTTTTT.

V gene TRBV6-2 or TRBV6-3 combines with J gene TRBJ1-2, with a tentative D call TRBD1 (6 bases). V lost 6 bases to trimming and J lost 4 bases, with 18 bases between them. The CDR3 extends over 15 amino acids. CDR1 and CDR2 (germline): MNHEY, SVGEGT. The CDR3 sequence: CASSTSPGHVYGYTF. The DNA for the CDR3 is TGTGCCAGCAGCACCAGTCCGGGACACGTCTATGGCTACACCTTC.

This clone occurred once. The rearrangement joins TRBV7-9 to TRBJ2-2; D unclear. Looked up from germline, CDR1 is SEHNR and CDR2 is FQNEAQ (reference sequence). V lost 0 bases, J lost 3 bases, and 14 bases lay in between. This CDR3 contains 17 residues. CDR3 nucleotides: TGTGCCAGCAGCTTAGCCCTCCAGACATACTACACCGGGGAGCTGTTTTTT. Translating it yields CASSLALQTYYTGELFF.

This clone was detected only once. The CDR3 DNA reads TGTGCCAGCAGCTCCGGGACAGATAATTCACCCCTCCACTTT. Residues: CASSSGTDNSPLHF. The V call is TRBV7-3, the J call TRBJ1-6; 7 bases are a match to TRBD1. CDR3 length: 14 amino acids. V was pared by 4 bases and J by 5 bases, with 2 bases of the junction left unmatched. CDR1 SGHTA and CDR2 FQGTGA come from the germline V gene.

This clone was found once. The V gene is TRBV29-1, the J gene TRBJ1-1; D may be TRBD1 (5 bases). The germline V gene has CDR1 SQVTM and CDR2 ANQGSEA. V lost 7 bases and J 2 bases, leaving 11 bases between the germline ends. The CDR3 totals 12 residues. CDR3 sequence (DNA): TGCAGCGCAAGACAGCCTAACACTGAAGCTTTCTTT. This sequence encodes CSARQPNTEAFF. Together with reference TRBV29-1 and TRBJ1-1, the CDR3 gives the full variable domain: SAVISQKPSRDICQRGTSLTIQCQVDSQVTMMFWYRQQPGQSLTLIATANQGSEATYESGFVIDKFPISRPNLTFSTLTVSNMSPEDSSIYLCSARQPNTEAFFGQGTRLTVV.

The V call is TRBV5-1, the J call TRBJ2-3; the match to TRBD2 covers 11 bases. Germline V gives CDR1 SGHRS, CDR2 YFSETQ. Losses at the gene ends were 3 bases for V and 5 bases for J; bases not matched to a gene: 17. This CDR3 comprises 19 residues. The DNA of the CDR3 is TGCGCCAGCAGCTCTGGCCGCACAACACTAGCGGGAGTTATAGATACGCAGTATTTT. Its translation is CASSSGRTTLAGVIDTQYF.

V is TRBV6-5 and J is TRBJ1-5, with D maybe TRBD1 (6 bases). Germline CDR1 is MNHEY and CDR2 is SVGAGI. This CDR3 comprises 13 residues. Trimming shortened V by 10 bases and J by 5 bases, and 15 bases separated the two germline ends. The CDR3 nucleotides are TGTGCCATCAGAGGGGGTGGTCATCAGCCCCAGCATTTT. Amino acid sequence: CAIRGGGHQPQHF.